This is a list of T cell receptor beta chains from one sample in a study of T cells in pancreatic ductal adenocarcinoma. The repertoire was sequenced with immunoSEQ multiplex PCR; TCRdb's copy has only in-frame clones and lacks some. The sample includes about 31,000 clones, roughly nine tenths seen only once; the top ten take roughly 2.3%. Sequencing input: PBMCs. The receptors were gathered from a human donor with pancreatic ductal adenocarcinoma. Each CDR3 is given with its conserved first and last residue. A D gene is named only where the DNA matches it firmly. Clone size is shown for a subset of rows, as once, few, many or a class of expanded clone.

.,TRBD1,TRBJ1-3,TRBV7-2,TGTGCCAGCAGCTTAGGGACAGGTCCCTCTGGAAACACCATATATTTT,CASSLGTGPSGNTIYF
once,.,TRBJ1-2,TRBV6-1,TGTGCCAGCAGTGAGTCTATGGGGATCGATGGCTACACCTTC,CASSESMGIDGYTF
.,TRBD1,TRBJ2-3,TRBV30,TGTGCCTGGAGTACCGGGACAGGTAACACAGATACGCAGTATTTT,CAWSTGTGNTDTQYF
.,.,TRBJ2-7,TRBV5-1,TGCGCCAGCAGCTTGGGGTACAGGGACCACGAGCAGTACTTC,CASSLGYRDHEQYF
.,.,TRBJ1-2,TRBV6-1,TGTGCCAGCAGGGTAGGCCAGTTCTATGGCTACACCTTC,CASRVGQFYGYTF
.,.,TRBJ2-1,TRBV30,TGTGCCTGGAGTGAGTACAATGAGCAGTTCTTC,CAWSEYNEQFF
.,.,TRBJ2-1,TRBV4-1,TGCGCCAGCAGCCAAGATGCAGGGGCTAGCAATGAGCAGTTCTTC,CASSQDAGASNEQFF
once,TRBD2,TRBJ2-7,TRBV7-2,TGTGCCAGCACACTAGCGGGAGGTACCGAGCAGTACTTC,CASTLAGGTEQYF
.,.,TRBJ2-5,TRBV7-3,TGTGCCAGCAGCCTCGGAGGAAAAGAGACCCAGTACTTC,CASSLGGKETQYF
.,.,TRBJ2-7,TRBV2,TGTGCCAGCAGTTTTTCAATAGGCGAGCAGTACTTC,CASSFSIGEQYF
.,.,TRBJ1-5,TRBV25-1,TGTGCCAGCAGTGACTGGGATAGCAATCAGCCCCAGCATTTT,CASSDWDSNQPQHF
.,TRBD2,TRBJ2-7,TRBV7-2,TGTGCCAGCAGCTTGGGTGGGGGAGGGGAGCAGTACTTC,CASSLGGGGEQYF
.,.,TRBJ2-2,TRBV30,TGTGCCTGGAGTGTACCCAGGGTCAGCACCGGGGAGCTGTTTTTT,CAWSVPRVSTGELFF
.,.,TRBJ2-1,TRBV19,TGTGCCAGTACTCCCGGGCCGGGACAATACAATGAGCAGTTCTTC,CASTPGPGQYNEQFF
.,TRBD1,TRBJ2-7,TRBV28,TGTGCCAGCAGTCGCTCCGGGACAGGGGTATACGAGCAGTACTTC,CASSRSGTGVYEQYF
.,.,TRBJ2-4,TRBV5-1,TGCGCCAGCAGCTTGGGCGGCTACAGGAACGGAAGGGCCAAAAACATTCAGTACTTC,CASSLGGYRNGRAKNIQYF
.,.,TRBJ1-2,TRBV30,TGTGCCTGGAGTACCCTCCTTAGTGGCTACACCTTC,CAWSTLLSGYTF
.,.,TRBJ2-6,TRBV5-4,TGTGCCAGCAGCAATCGCCTGTGGGGCGCTGGGGCCAACGTCCTGACTTTC,CASSNRLWGAGANVLTF
.,TRBD2,TRBJ2-3,TRBV18,TGTGCCAGCTGCTCCCGGACTAGCGGGAGCACAGATACGCAGTATTTT,CASCSRTSGSTDTQYF
.,.,TRBJ1-1,TRBV7-2,TGTGCCAGCAGCTTAAAGGGGGTCACTGAAGCTTTCTTT,CASSLKGVTEAFF
.,.,TRBJ1-1,TRBV7-9,TGTGCCAGCAGTCCCGGGACGCCAGAGCGGTGGAACACTGAAGCTTTCTTT,CASSPGTPERWNTEAFF
.,.,TRBJ2-1,TRBV2,TGTGCCAGCAGTCCCACCCTGGGTCAGCAGTTCTTC,CASSPTLGQQFF
once,.,TRBJ2-1,TRBV5-5,TGTGCCAGCAGCCCAACAGTAGCGGACTCCTACAATGAGCAGTTCTTC,CASSPTVADSYNEQFF
once,TRBD1,TRBJ1-1,TRBV6-1,TGTGCCAGCAGGGACAGGTCGGTGGATGAAGCTTTCTTT,CASRDRSVDEAFF
.,.,TRBJ2-3,TRBV6-6,TGTGCCAGCAGCTCGCGCGTTGATACGCAGTATTTT,CASSSRVDTQYF
.,TRBD2,TRBJ2-7,TRBV28,TGTGCCAGCAGTGGGACTAGCGGGAGGCAGTACTTC,CASSGTSGRQYF
once,.,TRBJ2-2,TRBV7-9,TGTGCCAGCAGCCTAGGACAGACAAACACCGGGGAGCTGTTTTTT,CASSLGQTNTGELFF
.,.,TRBJ1-3,TRBV2,TGTGCCAGCAGTGAATATAGGGCTGGAAACACCATATATTTT,CASSEYRAGNTIYF
.,TRBD1,TRBJ1-1,TRBV19,TGTGCCAGTAACCGGGACAGGTACACTGAAGCTTTCTTT,CASNRDRYTEAFF
.,.,TRBJ2-1,TRBV4-1,TGCGCCAGCAGCCACCCCCCGGGACTACAGGGTGAGCAGTTCTTC,CASSHPPGLQGEQFF
.,TRBD1,TRBJ2-6,TRBV19,TGTGCCAGTACCCAGTGGGGTCACAGGGGTGGAGCTGGGGCCAACGTCCTGACTTTC,CASTQWGHRGGAGANVLTF
.,.,TRBJ1-2,TRBV5-4,TGTGCCAGCAGCTTGGATGGACAACGGGGCTACACCTTC,CASSLDGQRGYTF
.,.,TRBJ1-1,TRBV7-6,TGTGCCAGCAGCTTCCACGTGGATACTGAAGCTTTCTTT,CASSFHVDTEAFF
.,.,TRBJ2-7,TRBV7-9,TGTGCCAGCAGCCCCACAGGCGAGAACGAGCAGTACTTC,CASSPTGENEQYF
.,.,TRBJ2-1,TRBV6-5,TGTGCCAGCAGTCCTCGCTTTTCTACTTACAATGAGCAGTTCTTC,CASSPRFSTYNEQFF
.,.,TRBJ2-1,TRBV4-1,TGCGCCAGCAGCCAACGACTAGGGGCCTACAATGAGCAGTTCTTC,CASSQRLGAYNEQFF
.,.,TRBJ2-5,TRBV28,TGTGCCAGCAGCTCCGGACAGCCGGGGGGAGAGACCCAGTACTTC,CASSSGQPGGETQYF
.,.,TRBJ2-7,TRBV5-1,TGCGCCAGCAGCCCCCCCTCCTACGAGCAGTACTTC,CASSPPSYEQYF
.,.,TRBJ1-3,TRBV4-2,TGTGCCAGCAGCCAAGAATACCACTCTGGAAACACCATATATTTT,CASSQEYHSGNTIYF
.,.,TRBJ2-1,TRBV18,TGTGCCAGCTCTGATAGGAGGAACAATGAGCAGTTCTTC,CASSDRRNNEQFF
.,.,TRBJ1-1,TRBV27,TGTGCCAGCAGTTCCGCAGAGGTGAACACTGAAGCTTTCTTT,CASSSAEVNTEAFF
.,TRBD2,TRBJ2-1,TRBV10-2,TGCGCCAGCAGGGAGATAGCGGGAGGGCCTAATGAGCAGTTCTTC,CASREIAGGPNEQFF
once,.,TRBJ2-7,TRBV20-1,TGCAGTGCTAGCACCCGCAACGAGCAGTACTTC,CSASTRNEQYF
.,TRBD2,TRBJ2-1,TRBV9,TGTGCCAGCAGCGACGGGACTAAGCGGGCCAATGAGCAGTTCTTC,CASSDGTKRANEQFF
.,.,TRBJ2-1,TRBV19,TGTGCCAGTAGTAGGGGTGAAGGACTGAGCTCCTACAATGAGCAGTTCTTC,CASSRGEGLSSYNEQFF
.,.,TRBJ2-7,TRBV5-1,TGCGCCAGCAGCTTGGCGGGCAGGGTCTACGAGCAGTACTTC,CASSLAGRVYEQYF
.,.,TRBJ1-2,TRBV4-1,TGCGCCAGCAGCCAAGAGGCAGGGAAATATGGCTACACCTTC,CASSQEAGKYGYTF
.,.,TRBJ2-5,TRBV11-1,TGTGCCAGCAGCTTAGCTGGACAGCGACAAGAGACCCAGTACTTC,CASSLAGQRQETQYF
.,.,TRBJ1-1,TRBV11-1,TGTGCCAGCAGCTTCCAGATGAACACTGAAGCTTTCTTT,CASSFQMNTEAFF
.,.,TRBJ1-1,TRBV21-1,TGTGCCAGCAGCAAAGTCGGACAGGGATTAACTGAAGCTTTCTTT,CASSKVGQGLTEAFF